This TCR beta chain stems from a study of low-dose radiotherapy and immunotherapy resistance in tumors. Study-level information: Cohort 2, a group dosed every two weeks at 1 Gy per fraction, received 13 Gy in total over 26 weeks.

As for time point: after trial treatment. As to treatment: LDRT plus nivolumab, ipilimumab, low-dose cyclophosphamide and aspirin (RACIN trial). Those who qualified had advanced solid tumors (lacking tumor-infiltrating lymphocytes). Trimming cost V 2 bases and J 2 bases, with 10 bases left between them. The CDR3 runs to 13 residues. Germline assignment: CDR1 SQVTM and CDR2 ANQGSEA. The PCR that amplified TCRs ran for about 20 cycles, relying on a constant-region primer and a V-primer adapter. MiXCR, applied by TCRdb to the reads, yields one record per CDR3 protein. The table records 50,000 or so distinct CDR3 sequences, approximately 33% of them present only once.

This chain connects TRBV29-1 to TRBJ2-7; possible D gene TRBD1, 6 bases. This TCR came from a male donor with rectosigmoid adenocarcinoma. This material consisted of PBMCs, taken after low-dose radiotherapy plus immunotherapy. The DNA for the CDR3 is TGCAGCGTTGAATGGGGGCCCGCCTACGAGCAGTACTTC. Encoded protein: CSVEWGPAYEQYF.